Listed below are T cell receptor beta chains from one sample, sequenced in a study of response to subunit inactivated influenza vaccine. TCRdb recomputed calls from the RT-PCR reads with MiXCR, one row per CDR3 protein. The table records about 310,000 distinct CDR3 sequences, about 20% of them present only once. This specimen consisted of PBMCs from blood, obtained about 19 months after vaccination. The receptors derive from a man in his fifties or sixties who received an inactivated influenza vaccine. Both conserved end residues are part of each CDR3. Each record gives: D gene, V gene, clone size, J gene, CDR3 DNA, CDR3 protein. A D gene is named only where the DNA matches it firmly. Clone size is shown for a subset of rows, as once, few, many or a class of expanded clone.

NA,TRBV2,NA,TRBJ2-4,TGTGCCACCGGGGTGGACGAGAATCCGCTAGCCAAAAACATTCAGTACTTC,CATGVDENPLAKNIQYF
NA,TRBV12-3/TRBV12-4,few,TRBJ1-2,TGTGCCAGCAGTTTCAGCGGGGGTTCCTATGGCTACACCTTC,CASSFSGGSYGYTF
TRBD1,TRBV12-3/TRBV12-4,NA,TRBJ1-1,TGTGCCAGCAGTTTACCTCGGACAGGGGGCAACACTGAAGCTTTCTTT,CASSLPRTGGNTEAFF
TRBD2,TRBV5-1,few,TRBJ2-3,TGCGCCAGCAGCCCCAGCGGGGGATTAGGTTGGGATACGCAGTATTTT,CASSPSGGLGWDTQYF
NA,TRBV20-1,many,TRBJ1-2,TGCAGTGCTAGAGTCGCCAGGCCTAGCTATGGCTACACCTTC,CSARVARPSYGYTF
NA,TRBV7-2,few,TRBJ2-7,TGTGCCCCCCTCCAATGGGGAAGGTACGAGCAGTACTTC,CAPLQWGRYEQYF
TRBD1,TRBV6-2/TRBV6-3,NA,TRBJ2-7,TGTGCCAGCAGTTGGGCCCTGGACAGGGGTGTCTACGAGCAGTACTTC,CASSWALDRGVYEQYF
NA,TRBV29-1,few,TRBJ1-1,TGCAGCGTTGAAGACAGGGCCAGAGGCACTGAAGCTTTCTTT,CSVEDRARGTEAFF
TRBD1,TRBV7-2,once,TRBJ2-7,TGTGCCAGCAGCTTAAGGATGACAGGGGCCTACGAGCAGTACTTC,CASSLRMTGAYEQYF
NA,TRBV12-3/TRBV12-4,NA,TRBJ2-1,TGTGCCAGCAGTCCCAGGTCGAGCTCCTACAATGAGCAGTTCTTC,CASSPRSSSYNEQFF
NA,TRBV5-1,NA,TRBJ1-3,TGCGCCAGCAGCTTGTATACCTCTGGAAACACCATATATTTT,CASSLYTSGNTIYF
NA,TRBV20-1,few,TRBJ1-2,TGCAGTGCTAGCCCCAAAATGCCGGGTGGCTATGGCTACACCTTC,CSASPKMPGGYGYTF
TRBD2,TRBV7-9,few,TRBJ2-7,TGTGCCAGCAGCTTAGATCGCGGGAGGGACGACGAGCAGTACTTC,CASSLDRGRDDEQYF
TRBD1,TRBV12-3/TRBV12-4,many,TRBJ1-5,TGTGCCAGCAGTTTTTCGCAGGGGGCATTGGGTCAGCCCCAGCATTTT,CASSFSQGALGQPQHF
NA,TRBV20-1,NA,TRBJ2-7,TGCAGTGCAACAGCTACCTACGAGCAGTACTTC,CSATATYEQYF
NA,TRBV18,NA,TRBJ1-1,TGTGCCAGCTCACCACCGACCAGCACCCACACTGAAGCTTTCTTT,CASSPPTSTHTEAFF
NA,TRBV6-2/TRBV6-3,NA,TRBJ2-7,TGTGCCAGCAGTTCGAGAGGCAGGGTACCCTACGAGCAGTACTTC,CASSSRGRVPYEQYF
TRBD2,TRBV20-1,NA,TRBJ2-1,TGCAGTCAACCGAGCACTAGCGGCTCCTACAATGAGCAGTTCTTC,CSQPSTSGSYNEQFF
NA,TRBV14,few,TRBJ1-4,TGTGCCAGCAGCCAAGTTGCTAATGAAAAACTGTTTTTT,CASSQVANEKLFF
NA,TRBV23-1,few,TRBJ1-2,TGCGCCAGCAGTCAATACACAGACGTGAACTATGGCTACACCTTC,CASSQYTDVNYGYTF
NA,TRBV6-1,few,TRBJ1-1,TGTGCCAGCAGGCGGTCAGGCGGCCACGTACCGACGAACACTGAAGCTTTCTTT,CASRRSGGHVPTNTEAFF
TRBD2,TRBV11-3,NA,TRBJ2-1,TGTGCCAGCAGCTTAGGGACTAGCGGGATACATGAGCAGTTCTTC,CASSLGTSGIHEQFF
NA,TRBV7-2,NA,TRBJ2-3,TGTGCCAGCAGCTTACGCTGGGGTGCAGATACGCAGTATTTT,CASSLRWGADTQYF
TRBD1,TRBV4-1,NA,TRBJ1-2,TGCGCCAGCAGCCAAGATCGGGGACAGGGCTATGGCTACACCTTC,CASSQDRGQGYGYTF
TRBD1,TRBV18,few,TRBJ1-1,TGTGCCAGCTCATCGTCGACAGGGTGGGAGACTGAAGCTTTCTTT,CASSSSTGWETEAFF
TRBD1,TRBV5-1,NA,TRBJ2-4,TGCGCCAGCAGCACGGGACAGGGTTCTTCATATACCAAAAACATTCAGTACTTC,CASSTGQGSSYTKNIQYF